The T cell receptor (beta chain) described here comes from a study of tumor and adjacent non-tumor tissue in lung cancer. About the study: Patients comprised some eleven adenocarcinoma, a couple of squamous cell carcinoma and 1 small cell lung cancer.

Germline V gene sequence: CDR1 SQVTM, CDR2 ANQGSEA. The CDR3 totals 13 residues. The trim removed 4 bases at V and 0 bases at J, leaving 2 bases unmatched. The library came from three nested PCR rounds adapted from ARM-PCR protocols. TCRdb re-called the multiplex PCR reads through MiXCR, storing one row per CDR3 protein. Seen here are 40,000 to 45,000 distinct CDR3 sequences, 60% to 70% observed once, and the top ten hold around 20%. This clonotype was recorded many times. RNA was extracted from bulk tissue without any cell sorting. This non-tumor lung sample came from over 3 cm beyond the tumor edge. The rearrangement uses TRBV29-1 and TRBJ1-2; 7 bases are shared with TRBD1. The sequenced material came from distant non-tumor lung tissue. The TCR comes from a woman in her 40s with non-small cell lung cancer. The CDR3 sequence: CSVGDRTNYGYTF. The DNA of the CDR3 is TGCAGCGTTGGGGACAGAACTAACTATGGCTACACCTTC.